The 32 T cell receptor beta chains listed next were all sequenced from one sample in a study of blood T cell repertoires in COVID-19. The data were produced by immunoSEQ multiplex PCR, yet TCRdb's version contains in-frame clones alone and is incomplete. The sample contains some 400,000 clones, more than 75% of which appear only once. The sequencing sample was made of peripheral blood. All receptors come from a woman aged 60 to 75 with COVID-19, enrolled during active disease.

V and J are TRBV30 and TRBJ1-2; D ambiguous. The CDR3 totals 12 residues. Deletions cut 4 bases from V and 6 bases from J, with 12 bases between. Germline V gene lookup returns CDR1 GTSNPN and CDR2 SVGIG (reference sequence). This CDR3 is CAWMIIRNGYTF. CDR3 bases: TGTGCCTGGATGATTATCAGGAATGGCTACACCTTC.

This clone was counted ten times or more. The CDR3 loop is CAISAGGLGNTIYF. The CDR3 DNA reads TGTGCCATCAGTGCGGGGGGGCTCGGAAACACCATATATTTT. V and J are TRBV10-3 and TRBJ1-3; D might be TRBD1 (6 bases). V gave up 4 bases and J gave up 4 bases, with 11 bases separating them. The length of the CDR3 is 14 residues. Per germline, CDR1 ENHRY and CDR2 SYGVKD.

This clone was observed a few times. The chain couples TRBV5-5 to TRBJ1-1; D remains ambiguous. This CDR3 region has 12 residues. Trimming left V 7 bases short and J 1 base short, with 8 bases between. CDR1 is SGHKS and CDR2 is YYEKEE in the germline V gene (reference sequence). The CDR3 is CASHVGNTEAFF. The DNA of the CDR3 is TGTGCCAGCCACGTCGGGAACACTGAAGCTTTCTTT.

The J gene is TRBJ2-2, the V gene TRBV30; TRBD1 aligns across 7 bases. CDR1 and CDR2 (germline): GTSNPN, SVGIG (reference sequence). The trim removed 5 bases at V and 2 bases at J, leaving 8 bases unmatched. CDR3 length: 15 amino acids. CDR3 loop: CAWVAGTVNTGELFF. The CDR3 nucleotides read TGTGCCTGGGTAGCCGGGACAGTTAACACCGGGGAGCTGTTTTTT.

This chain connects TRBV28 to TRBJ1-3, with TRBD1 identical over 7 bases. Germline V gives CDR1 MDHEN, CDR2 SYDVKM. The CDR3 contains 15 residues. Trimming cost V 4 bases and J 0 bases; bases outside gene matches: 3. The CDR3 region has the DNA TGTGCCAGCAGTTCCCAGGGGGACTCTGGAAACACCATATATTTT. Residues: CASSSQGDSGNTIYF.

V is TRBV29-1 and J is TRBJ2-7, with TRBD1 as a possible D gene (7 bases). Deletions cut 3 bases from V and 3 bases from J, with 12 bases between. The CDR3 is 13 amino acids. Germline CDR1 SQVTM, CDR2 ANQGSEA. As DNA, the CDR3 is TGCAGCGTTGAGGGGGGACAGCTCTACGAGCAGTACTTC. Encoded protein: CSVEGGQLYEQYF.

About this clone: The same CDR3 can be traced to other DNA sequences in this sample. The V and J genes are TRBV6-5 and TRBJ2-7; 9 nucleotides line up with TRBD1. The V segment lost 2 bases and the J segment 4 bases; nucleotides outside the gene matches: 3. CDR1 and CDR2 (germline): MNHEY, SVGAGI. The CDR3 is 14 residues long. The CDR3 protein is CASSYGGQGYEQYF. Written as DNA, the CDR3 is TGTGCCAGCAGTTACGGGGGACAGGGATACGAGCAGTACTTC.

The CDR3 nucleotides read TGTGCCAGTAGTCTCAGAAAGGGCAGGGGCTACGAGCAGTACTTC. Amino acid sequence: CASSLRKGRGYEQYF. This chain connects TRBV19 to TRBJ2-7; D perhaps matches TRBD1 (6 bases). The CDR3 extends over 15 amino acids. Between the trimmed V and J ends, which lost 5 bases and 3 bases, there was a span of 17 bases. The V gene's germline CDR1 is LNHDA and CDR2 SQIVND (reference sequence).

This chain joins TRBV5-6 and TRBJ1-1; D might be TRBD1 (6 bases). V dropped 5 bases and J dropped 3 bases, with 14 bases sitting between them. The CDR3 consists of 14 residues. Germline CDR1 SGHDT, CDR2 YYEEEE. CDR3 coding DNA: TGTGCCAGCAGTTCAGGCAGGGGCGACACTGAAGCTTTCTTT. Its translation: CASSSGRGDTEAFF.

This rearrangement joins TRBV19 to TRBJ2-5, with D perhaps matching TRBD1 (5 bases). Germline CDR1 LNHDA, CDR2 SQIVND (reference sequence). The CDR3 covers 15 residues. V dropped 4 bases and J dropped 3 bases, with 15 bases sitting between them. CDR3 loop: CASSTDSGIKETQYF. CDR3 sequence (DNA): TGTGCCAGTAGTACCGACAGTGGGATAAAAGAGACCCAGTACTTC.

J is TRBJ2-7 and V is TRBV5-5; TRBD1 might be the D (5 bases). CDR3 length: 16 amino acids. Trimming left V 4 bases short and J 2 bases short, with 19 bases between. CDR1 is SGHKS, CDR2 YYEKEE, per germline (reference sequence). The CDR3 spells CASSARTSFSPYEQYF. Written as DNA, the CDR3 is TGTGCCAGCAGCGCTAGGACAAGCTTCTCTCCCTACGAGCAGTACTTC.

V usage is TRBV27 and J usage is TRBJ1-2; 9 bases fit TRBD1. V was pared by 10 bases and J by 4 bases, with 10 bases of the junction left unmatched. This CDR3 comprises 14 residues. The germline gives CDR1 MNHEY, CDR2 SMNVEV (reference sequence). The CDR3 region has the DNA TGTGCCACCTCCCGGGGACAGGGAGTCTATGGCTACACCTTC. As protein: CATSRGQGVYGYTF.

The V gene is TRBV4-2, the J gene TRBJ2-7; tentative D call: TRBD2 (7 bases). This CDR3 spans 14 amino acids. V was cut by 4 bases and J by 2 bases, with 12 bases left in between. Germline CDR1 LGHNA, CDR2 YNFKEQ. The CDR3 DNA reads TGTGCCAGCAGCCCCCCGGGGGGCCCCTACGAGCAGTACTTC. It specifies CASSPPGGPYEQYF.

A note on this clone: At one end the junction does not follow the germline gene, possibly because of a read error. This chain uses TRBV3-1 (or the pseudogene TRBV3-2) with TRBJ1-3; maybe TRBD1 (6 bases). This CDR3 has 15 amino acids. Germline loops: CDR1 LGHDT, CDR2 YNNKEL (reference sequence). CDR3 amino acids: CASSQGQPSGNTIYF. CDR3 sequence (DNA): TGTGCCAGCAGTCAAGGACAGCCATCTGGAAACACCATATATTTT.

This clone has only one observation. The chain carries TRBV19 and TRBJ2-6, with 7 bases lining up with TRBD2. The CDR3 has 16 residues. The germline V gene encodes CDR1 LNHDA and CDR2 SQIVND (reference sequence). J gave up 3 bases and V 0 bases, and 2 bases lay outside the gene matches. Here the CDR3 reads CASSIEGGSGANVLTF. The CDR3, as DNA: TGTGCCAGTAGTATAGAGGGGGGGAGTGGGGCCAACGTCCTGACTTTC.

The chain uses TRBV9 and TRBJ1-6; 9 bases line up with TRBD1. V was pared by 0 bases and J by 11 bases, with 3 bases of the junction left unmatched. Germline V CDR1 and CDR2: SGDLS, YYNGEE. CDR3 length equals 14 residues. The CDR3 protein is CASSVGDRVPPLHF. CDR3 nucleotide sequence: TGTGCCAGCAGCGTAGGGGACAGGGTCCCACCCCTCCACTTT.

The rearrangement uses TRBV6-1 and TRBJ1-4, with no clear D. This CDR3 is 17 amino acids long. V was shortened by 4 bases and J by 0 bases, with 15 bases between the two germline ends. Germline loops: CDR1 MNHNS, CDR2 SASEGT. CDR3 nucleotide sequence: TGTGCCAGCAGTGGCCCTTCGCGGTGGGCAACTAATGAAAAACTGTTTTTT. Translating gives CASSGPSRWATNEKLFF.

The V call is TRBV19, the J call TRBJ1-5; 9 bases fit TRBD1. Germline V CDR1 and CDR2: LNHDA, SQIVND (reference sequence). This CDR3 spans 16 amino acids. Trimming at V came to 4 bases and at J to 6 bases, leaving 10 bases not matched to a gene. The DNA for the CDR3 is TGTGCCAGTAGTACCTCAACAGGGGGCGAACCTCAGCCCCAGCATTTT. It specifies CASSTSTGGEPQPQHF.

The chain employs TRBV7-9 and TRBJ1-2; D may be TRBD1 (6 bases). V shed 5 bases and J shed 6 bases, with 10 bases lying between them. The CDR3 loop spans 12 amino acids. CDR1 and CDR2 from the germline V gene are SEHNR and FQNEAQ (reference sequence). CDR3 sequence reads: CASSVNRDGYTF. CDR3 DNA sequence: TGTGCCAGCAGCGTTAACAGGGATGGCTACACCTTC.

The V gene is TRBV18, the J gene TRBJ1-4; the D is unclear. V was shortened by 3 bases and J by 0 bases, with 5 bases between the two germline ends. Germline-derived CDR1 and CDR2 are KGHSH and LQKENI. The CDR3 spans 14 residues. CDR3 sequence (DNA): TGTGCCAGCTCACCTCAATCAACTAATGAAAAACTGTTTTTT. Protein product: CASSPQSTNEKLFF.

Comments on this clone: Within the sample, other DNA sequences also encode this same CDR3. This sequence joins TRBV5-1 and TRBJ1-2; D is unclear. The germline V gene encodes CDR1 SGHRS and CDR2 YFSETQ. The length of the CDR3 is 15 residues. V was pared by 1 base and J by 0 bases, with 10 bases between. In DNA form, the CDR3 reads TGCGCCAGCAGCTTGTCCGGGTCAGCTAACTATGGCTACACCTTC. As protein: CASSLSGSANYGYTF.

The rearrangement uses TRBV4-1 and TRBJ1-3, with a possible D match to TRBD1 (5 bases). The ends were cut back, 0 bases at V and 7 bases at J, with 10 bases in the middle. Looked up from germline, CDR1 is MGHRA and CDR2 is YSYEKL. The CDR3 is 14 amino acids. In nucleotides, the CDR3 is TGCGCCAGCAGCCAAGACGGGGGTTGGAACACCATATATTTT. This encodes CASSQDGGWNTIYF.

J is TRBJ1-1 and V is TRBV19; 7 bases line up with TRBD1. CDR3 length equals 15 residues. Trimming took 7 bases from V and 8 from J; bases not matched to a gene: 16. Germline CDR1 LNHDA, CDR2 SQIVND (reference sequence). The CDR3 loop reads CASISYGQATSEAFF. In nucleotides, the CDR3 is TGTGCCAGTATCTCATACGGACAGGCCACTTCCGAAGCTTTCTTT.

The chain is built from TRBV28 and TRBJ2-3; a possible D gene is TRBD1 (5 bases). V was shortened by 5 bases and J by 1 base, with 10 bases between the two germline ends. CDR1 and CDR2 from the germline V gene are MDHEN and SYDVKM. The CDR3 is 14 residues long. The CDR3 nucleotides are TGTGCCAGCAGTCCCTTGGGGCGCACAGATACGCAGTATTTT. Translation: CASSPLGRTDTQYF.

The chain couples TRBV10-3 to TRBJ1-1; D is perhaps TRBD1 (6 bases). Germline CDR1 and CDR2: ENHRY and SYGVKD. V was cut by 0 bases and J by 7 bases, with 18 bases left in between. This CDR3 has 16 residues. CDR3: CAISESTTGGLIEAFF. CDR3 sequence (DNA): TGTGCCATCAGTGAGTCGACGACAGGCGGGCTTATTGAAGCTTTCTTT.

V and J are TRBV29-1 and TRBJ1-2; unclear D gene. The germline V gene encodes CDR1 SQVTM and CDR2 ANQGSEA. The CDR3 extends over 15 amino acids. Trimming removed 1 base at V and 4 bases at J, with 16 bases between. The CDR3 region has the DNA TGCAGCGTTGAAGGGTGGGCAGCCCTTTCCTATGGCTACACCTTC. It encodes CSVEGWAALSYGYTF. The whole variable domain, remainder taken from reference TRBV29-1 and TRBJ1-2, is SAVISQKPSRDICQRGTSLTIQCQVDSQVTMMFWYRQQPGQSLTLIATANQGSEATYESGFVIDKFPISRPNLTFSTLTVSNMSPEDSSIYLCSVEGWAALSYGYTFGSGTRLTVV.

The chain employs TRBV9 and TRBJ1-6; TRBD1 might be the D (6 bases). This CDR3 is built from 14 residues. Trimming removed 0 bases at V and 10 bases at J, with 11 bases between. Germline assignment: CDR1 SGDLS and CDR2 YYNGEE. The CDR3 spells CASSVVPGESPLHF. The CDR3 DNA follows: TGTGCCAGCAGCGTAGTCCCAGGGGAGTCACCCCTCCACTTT.

The rearrangement joins TRBV5-6 to TRBJ2-7, with D possibly being TRBD1 (5 bases). Germline CDR1 SGHDT, CDR2 YYEEEE. The V end lost 1 base, the J end lost 5 bases, and 19 bases lay between the germline ends. The CDR3 is 16 amino acids. The CDR3 bases are TGTGCCAGCAGCTTGTTGGTTGGCGTCAGGGTCCACGAGCAGTACTTC. It codes for CASSLLVGVRVHEQYF.

The gene calls are TRBV9 and TRBJ2-7; weak D call: TRBD2 (6 bases). The V gene's germline CDR1 is SGDLS and CDR2 YYNGEE. The CDR3 consists of 11 residues. V was pared by 4 bases and J by 4 bases, with 6 bases between. The CDR3 bases are TGTGCCAGCAGCCGGGGGTACGAGCAGTACTTC. This codes for CASSRGYEQYF.

This chain connects TRBV9 to TRBJ1-2, with TRBD1 as a possible D gene (6 bases). Germline CDR1 reads SGDLS; CDR2 reads YYNGEE. The CDR3 contains 13 residues. The V and J ends lost 3 bases and 6 bases respectively, with 12 bases between them. CDR3 in amino acids: CASSALSGDGYTF. As DNA, the CDR3 is TGTGCCAGCAGCGCCCTTTCAGGGGATGGCTACACCTTC.

The genes are TRBV6-5 and TRBJ1-1; perhaps TRBD1 as D (5 bases). The CDR3 contains 14 residues. V lost 7 bases and J lost 3, with 15 bases in between. Germline V gene lookup returns CDR1 MNHEY and CDR2 SVGAGI. The CDR3 loop reads CASTPEGHDTEAFF. CDR3 nucleotides: TGTGCCAGCACCCCGGAGGGGCATGACACTGAAGCTTTCTTT.

This chain connects TRBV23-1 to TRBJ2-1; 8 bases are a match to TRBD1. TRBV23-1 is assigned to the ORF class and has an uncertain function. Trimming took 7 bases from V and 12 from J; bases not matched to a gene: 17. The CDR3 sequence is 15 residues long. DNA for the CDR3: TGCGCCAGCACCCTACGGACAGGGAAAATCGAAGGGCAGTTCTTC. The encoded protein is CASTLRTGKIEGQFF.